This T cell receptor beta chain was observed in a study of CD8+CD57+ T cells in acquired aplastic anemia. The template for TCR beta VDJ and CDR3 sequence profiling was genomic DNA. TCRdb reprocessed the reads with MiXCR, giving one entry per CDR3 protein. Found here are under 200,000 distinct CDR3 sequences, more than 40% of them singletons; the top ten hold about 30%. Study-wide findings and caveats: Overlap between patients and controls comprised about 28 CD8+ CDR3 sequences.

CD8+CD57+ cell expansion, shown by flow cytometry, had occurred in the patients selected for sequencing. Concerning this clonotype itself: What it binds is unknown.

V lost 4 bases to trimming and J lost 5 bases, with 11 bases between them. The CDR3 is made up of 14 amino acids. From germline, CDR1 is PRHDT and CDR2 FYEKMQ (reference sequence). The receptor comes from a human donor with aplastic anemia. This chain connects TRBV13 to TRBJ2-2; D gene unclear. Specimen: sorted CD4+, CD8+, or CD8+CD57+ T cells (not recorded which) from PBMCs. CDR3 DNA: TGTGCCAGCAGCTGGCGTGGGCGGACCGGGGAGCTGTTTTTT. As protein: CASSWRGRTGELFF. The variable domain in full, with the rest retrieved from reference TRBV13 and TRBJ2-2, is AAGVIQSPRHLIKEKRETATLKCYPIPRHDTVYWYQQGPGQDPQFLISFYEKMQSDKGSIPDRFSAQQFSDYHSELNMSSLELGDSALYFCASSWRGRTGELFFGEGSRLTVL.